This TCR beta chain was captured by sequencing in a study of response to subunit inactivated influenza vaccine. In the case of this clonotype: Its antigen is still unknown.

Each CDR3 protein gets one entry after TCRdb re-called the RT-PCR reads with MiXCR. The sample carries under 200,000 distinct CDR3 sequences, about 10% recorded once. CDR1 and CDR2 from the germline V gene are KGHDR and SFDVKD. The CDR3 has 17 amino acids. Between the trimmed V and J ends, which lost 4 bases and 4 bases, there was a span of 20 bases. Findings and caveats of the study: The authors suggested that every seasonal influenza vaccination recruits few new T cells.

Specimen: CD8+ T cells sorted from PBMCs, collected 23 months after vaccination. This sequence joins TRBV24-1 and TRBJ2-3; TRBD2 might be the D (6 bases). This clonotype was sampled from a man aged 50 to 75 who received an inactivated influenza vaccine. The CDR3 here is CATSDQPTLGTADTQYF. Written as DNA, the CDR3 is TGTGCCACCAGTGACCAACCTACCCTCGGGACTGCAGATACGCAGTATTTT.